This T cell receptor beta chain came from a study of patients and donors after allogeneic stem cell transplantation. V lost 4 bases and J 4 bases, leaving 21 bases between the germline ends. This CDR3 spans 17 amino acids. CDR1 MNHEY and CDR2 SVGAGI come from the germline V gene. TCRdb passed the RT-PCR reads through MiXCR, listing each CDR3 protein once. The sample shows tens of thousands of distinct CDR3 sequences, about a quarter of them seen only once. The clonotype comes from a human donor who was either an allogeneic HSCT recipient or a stem cell or donor lymphocyte infusion donor (not recorded which). It is not recorded whose cells these are; they may come from a transplant donor. The material sequenced was blood, either unsorted or a sorted T cell fraction (not recorded which). V and J are TRBV6-5 and TRBJ2-3; possible D gene TRBD2, 6 bases. The CDR3 DNA follows: TGTGCCAGCAGTTCCACCGGGACTCCGAGCGACTCAGATACGCAGTATTTT. Residues: CASSSTGTPSDSDTQYF.